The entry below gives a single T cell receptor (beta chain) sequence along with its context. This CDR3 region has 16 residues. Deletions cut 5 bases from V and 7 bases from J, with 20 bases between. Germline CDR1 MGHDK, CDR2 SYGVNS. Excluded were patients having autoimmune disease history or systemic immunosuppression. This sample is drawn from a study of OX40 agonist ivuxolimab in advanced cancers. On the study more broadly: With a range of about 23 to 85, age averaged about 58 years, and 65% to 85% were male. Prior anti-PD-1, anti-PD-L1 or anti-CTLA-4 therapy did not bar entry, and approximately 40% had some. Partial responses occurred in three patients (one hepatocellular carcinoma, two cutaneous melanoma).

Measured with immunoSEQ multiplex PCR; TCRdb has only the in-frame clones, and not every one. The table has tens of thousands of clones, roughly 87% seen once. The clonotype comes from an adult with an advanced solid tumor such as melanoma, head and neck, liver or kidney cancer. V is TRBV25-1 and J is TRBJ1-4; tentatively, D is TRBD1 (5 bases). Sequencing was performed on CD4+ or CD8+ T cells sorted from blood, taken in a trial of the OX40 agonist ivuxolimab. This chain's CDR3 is CASSHFLPPGGEKLFF. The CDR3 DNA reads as TGTGCCAGCAGTCACTTTCTCCCGCCTGGGGGTGAAAAACTGTTTTTT.